This is a list of T cell receptor beta chains from one sample in a study of OX40 agonist ivuxolimab in advanced cancers. Clones were read by immunoSEQ multiplex PCR, and TCRdb kept only the in-frame ones, dropping some. The sample lists around 75,000 clones; 70% to 90% were seen once. The specimen was CD4+ or CD8+ T cells sorted from blood, collected in a trial of the OX40 agonist ivuxolimab. The receptors originated from an adult with an advanced solid tumor such as melanoma, head and neck, liver or kidney cancer. The CDR3 runs from the conserved cysteine through the conserved F or W. Each record gives: D gene, clone size, J gene, V gene, CDR3 DNA, CDR3 protein. D genes are given only for firm matches. Size is omitted from some rows. Given values are once, few, many or a class for expanded clones.

TRBD2 | . | TRBJ2-5 | TRBV4-2 | TGTGCCAGCTCGCCCCCCGGCGGGGGGCAAGAGACCCAGTACTTC | CASSPPGGGQETQYF
. | . | TRBJ1-2 | TRBV11-2 | TGTGCCAGCAGCTTAGTGGGCGCTACTGGCTACACCTTC | CASSLVGATGYTF
. | . | TRBJ2-5 | TRBV6-4 | TGTGCCAGCAGCGATAAGGCCGGGCCTCAAGAGACCCAGTACTTC | CASSDKAGPQETQYF
TRBD2 | . | TRBJ2-7 | TRBV6-6 | TGTGCCAGCAGTTATCATAGCGGGAGGGCCTTGCAGTACTTC | CASSYHSGRALQYF
. | . | TRBJ1-4 | TRBV29-1 | TGCAGCGTGCTAGCCCCTAATGAAAAACTGTTTTTT | CSVLAPNEKLFF
. | . | TRBJ1-5 | TRBV18 | TGTGCCAGCTCACCAGGGGGGCCAGGGATGGGTCAGCCCCAGCATTTT | CASSPGGPGMGQPQHF
. | . | TRBJ2-2 | TRBV28 | TGTGCCAGCAGGAGGGCCCCGAACACCGGGGAGCTGTTTTTT | CASRRAPNTGELFF
. | . | TRBJ2-5 | TRBV29-1 | TGCAGCGTTGAAGATCCGGGGGTAGAGACCCAGTACTTC | CSVEDPGVETQYF
TRBD2 | . | TRBJ2-7 | TRBV7-6 | TGTGCCAGCAGCCCACCCGGGACTAGCGGCCGTCAAGAGCAGTACTTC | CASSPPGTSGRQEQYF
. | . | TRBJ2-6 | TRBV4-1 | TGCGCCAGCAGCCTTCTGTTTTCTGGGGCCAACGTCCTGACTTTC | CASSLLFSGANVLTF
. | . | TRBJ2-6 | TRBV7-9 | TGTGCCAGCAGCTTAGATGGGGCTGGGGCCAACGTCCTGACTTTC | CASSLDGAGANVLTF
. | . | TRBJ1-2 | TRBV5-4 | TGTGCCAGCAGCTTGGGACAGTCGTCTATAGGGTACACCTTC | CASSLGQSSIGYTF
. | once | TRBJ1-2 | TRBV5-4 | TGTGCCAGCAGCTCGGGAGCGAACTATGGCTACACCTTC | CASSSGANYGYTF
. | . | TRBJ1-3 | TRBV5-1 | TGCGCCAGCAGCGTTGGATTCAACTCTGGAAACACCATATATTTT | CASSVGFNSGNTIYF
. | . | TRBJ2-3 | TRBV27 | TGTGCCAGCAGTCCTCCAGGTGACCCTAGCACAGATACGCAGTATTTT | CASSPPGDPSTDTQYF
. | once | TRBJ1-4 | TRBV5-1 | TGCGCCAGCAGCTTGGGGTCAGTGGATGAAAAACTGTTTTTT | CASSLGSVDEKLFF
. | . | TRBJ1-2 | TRBV7-9 | TGTGCCAGCAGCCAAGACAGGACGGGTAGCTACACCTTC | CASSQDRTGSYTF
. | . | TRBJ2-2 | TRBV19 | TGTGCCAGTAGGATGGATAAAGGGACGGACACCGGGGAGCTGTTTTTT | CASRMDKGTDTGELFF
TRBD2 | . | TRBJ2-5 | TRBV29-1 | TGCAGCGTTAGTAGAGCGGGGGGGCTCAGAGAGACCCAGTACTTC | CSVSRAGGLRETQYF
. | medium-sized | TRBJ2-7 | TRBV6-5 | TGTGCCAGCAGCCGGGACCCACGATACGAGCAGTACTTC | CASSRDPRYEQYF
. | . | TRBJ2-1 | TRBV15 | TGTGCCACCAGCAGGTTATTAGGGGTCCGTGAGCAGTTCTTC | CATSRLLGVREQFF
. | . | TRBJ2-1 | TRBV5-1 | TGCGCCAGCAGCTTGGAGGTCAGCTCCTACAATGAGCAGTTCTTC | CASSLEVSSYNEQFF
. | once | TRBJ1-6 | TRBV2 | TGTGCCAGCAGTGAAGCCTGGGCCGGTACCCTCCACTTT | CASSEAWAGTLHF
. | . | TRBJ2-1 | TRBV19 | TGTGCCAGTAGTATGCGACAGTACAATGAGCAGTTCTTC | CASSMRQYNEQFF
. | . | TRBJ2-5 | TRBV5-1 | TGCGCCAGCAGCTTATGGAACAGGCCGGGGGAGGAGACCCAGTACTTC | CASSLWNRPGEETQYF
TRBD2 | once | TRBJ2-7 | TRBV7-9 | TGTGCCAGCAGCCTCGGGACTAGCGGGACCACCGAGCAGTACTTC | CASSLGTSGTTEQYF
TRBD1 | . | TRBJ2-5 | TRBV6-5 | TGTGCCAGCAGTTACTCGATGGGGACAGGGGAGACCCAGTACTTC | CASSYSMGTGETQYF
. | . | TRBJ2-7 | TRBV6-1 | TGTGCCGCCAGTCCGCGGCAGGGAAACTCCTACGAGCAGTACTTC | CAASPRQGNSYEQYF
. | . | TRBJ2-3 | TRBV29-1 | TGCAGCGTTGAAGGCAGGGAACCCCCAGATACGCAGTATTTT | CSVEGREPPDTQYF
. | . | TRBJ2-7 | TRBV21-1 | TGTGCCTCCACGGGGGGGCTGACCTACGAGCAGTACTTC | CASTGGLTYEQYF
TRBD1 | few | TRBJ1-1 | TRBV6-1 | TGTGCCAGCCTCATCAGGGGGAGGAACACTGAAGCTTTCTTT | CASLIRGRNTEAFF
TRBD1 | . | TRBJ2-7 | TRBV5-1 | TGCGCCAGCAGCTGGGGACAGGCCTCCTACGAGCAGTACTTC | CASSWGQASYEQYF
. | . | TRBJ2-2 | TRBV5-8 | TGTGCCAGCAGAAGACTCGGGAGGAACACCGGGGAGCTGTTTTTT | CASRRLGRNTGELFF
TRBD2 | once | TRBJ2-1 | TRBV5-8 | TGTGCCAGCAGCTTCCTAGCGGGATATAAAAATGAGCAGTTCTTC | CASSFLAGYKNEQFF
TRBD2 | . | TRBJ2-3 | TRBV5-1 | TGCGCCAGCAGCTTGGGGCTAGCGGGTGAATGGGATACGCAGTATTTT | CASSLGLAGEWDTQYF
TRBD1 | . | TRBJ1-2 | TRBV5-5 | TGTGCCAGCAGCCCTGTTTCAGGGGGCTATGGCTACACCTTC | CASSPVSGGYGYTF
. | once | TRBJ1-5 | TRBV28 | TGTGCCAGCAGGCCATCGGATCCTAGCAATCAGCCCCAGCATTTT | CASRPSDPSNQPQHF
TRBD1 | . | TRBJ2-7 | TRBV19 | TGTGCCAGTAAGGACAGGGCTGGTACCTACGAGCAGTACTTC | CASKDRAGTYEQYF
. | . | TRBJ1-5 | TRBV15 | TGTGCCACCAGCAGGTTAAATCAGCCCCAGCATTTT | CATSRLNQPQHF
TRBD2 | few | TRBJ2-7 | TRBV2 | TGTGCCAGCAGTCGGCAGGCCCCGGGAGGCTACGAGCAGTACTTC | CASSRQAPGGYEQYF
. | . | TRBJ2-1 | TRBV4-1 | TGCGCCAGCAGCCAAGGGGGTTTTTTCGGAAGCTCCTACAATGAGCAGTTCTTC | CASSQGGFFGSSYNEQFF
. | . | TRBJ2-7 | TRBV5-6 | TGTGCCAGCAGCTTTGGGGGCTACGAGCAGTACTTC | CASSFGGYEQYF
. | . | TRBJ2-2 | TRBV5-4 | TGTGCCAGCAGCTTGGGAGTCCGTGGGGGGCGAAGGACCGGGGAGCTGTTTTTT | CASSLGVRGGRRTGELFF
. | . | TRBJ2-7 | TRBV7-8 | TGTGCCAGCAGCTTAGAAAGTGGTCAGGGGGGCTCCTACGAGCAGTACTTC | CASSLESGQGGSYEQYF
TRBD1 | . | TRBJ2-3 | TRBV11-2 | TGTGCCAGCAGCCCAGGACAGGGGTTTCCAGATACGCAGTATTTT | CASSPGQGFPDTQYF
TRBD1 | few | TRBJ1-5 | TRBV5-1 | TGCGCCAGCAGCCGGGACAGGGGGCAGCCCCAGCATTTT | CASSRDRGQPQHF
TRBD1 | . | TRBJ2-1 | TRBV20-1 | TGCAGTGCTGAGACGCTCACAGGGGAGTTCTTC | CSAETLTGEFF
TRBD2 | . | TRBJ2-1 | TRBV11-2 | TGTGCCAGCAGCCTAGCGGGGGGAGGTGAGCAGTTCTTC | CASSLAGGGEQFF
. | . | TRBJ1-6 | TRBV18 | TGTGCCAGCTCACCTGCCAGCTCCTATAATTCACCCCTCCACTTT | CASSPASSYNSPLHF
TRBD1 | . | TRBJ2-2 | TRBV11-2 | TGTGCCAGCAGCCTCCAGGGGGCCGGGGAGCTGTTTTTT | CASSLQGAGELFF
. | . | TRBJ1-1 | TRBV6-6 | TGTGCCAGCAGTTACACAGGGTATGACACTGAAGCTTTCTTT | CASSYTGYDTEAFF
. | once | TRBJ2-1 | TRBV28 | TGTGCCAGCAGCCGATTTTCCTACAATGAGCAGTTCTTC | CASSRFSYNEQFF
TRBD1 | . | TRBJ2-5 | TRBV28 | TGTGCCAGCAGCCTAGGGGGCGAAGAGACCCAGTACTTC | CASSLGGEETQYF
TRBD2 | . | TRBJ2-1 | TRBV2 | TGTGCCAGCAGTAGCGGGGCTTACAATGAGCAGTTCTTC | CASSSGAYNEQFF